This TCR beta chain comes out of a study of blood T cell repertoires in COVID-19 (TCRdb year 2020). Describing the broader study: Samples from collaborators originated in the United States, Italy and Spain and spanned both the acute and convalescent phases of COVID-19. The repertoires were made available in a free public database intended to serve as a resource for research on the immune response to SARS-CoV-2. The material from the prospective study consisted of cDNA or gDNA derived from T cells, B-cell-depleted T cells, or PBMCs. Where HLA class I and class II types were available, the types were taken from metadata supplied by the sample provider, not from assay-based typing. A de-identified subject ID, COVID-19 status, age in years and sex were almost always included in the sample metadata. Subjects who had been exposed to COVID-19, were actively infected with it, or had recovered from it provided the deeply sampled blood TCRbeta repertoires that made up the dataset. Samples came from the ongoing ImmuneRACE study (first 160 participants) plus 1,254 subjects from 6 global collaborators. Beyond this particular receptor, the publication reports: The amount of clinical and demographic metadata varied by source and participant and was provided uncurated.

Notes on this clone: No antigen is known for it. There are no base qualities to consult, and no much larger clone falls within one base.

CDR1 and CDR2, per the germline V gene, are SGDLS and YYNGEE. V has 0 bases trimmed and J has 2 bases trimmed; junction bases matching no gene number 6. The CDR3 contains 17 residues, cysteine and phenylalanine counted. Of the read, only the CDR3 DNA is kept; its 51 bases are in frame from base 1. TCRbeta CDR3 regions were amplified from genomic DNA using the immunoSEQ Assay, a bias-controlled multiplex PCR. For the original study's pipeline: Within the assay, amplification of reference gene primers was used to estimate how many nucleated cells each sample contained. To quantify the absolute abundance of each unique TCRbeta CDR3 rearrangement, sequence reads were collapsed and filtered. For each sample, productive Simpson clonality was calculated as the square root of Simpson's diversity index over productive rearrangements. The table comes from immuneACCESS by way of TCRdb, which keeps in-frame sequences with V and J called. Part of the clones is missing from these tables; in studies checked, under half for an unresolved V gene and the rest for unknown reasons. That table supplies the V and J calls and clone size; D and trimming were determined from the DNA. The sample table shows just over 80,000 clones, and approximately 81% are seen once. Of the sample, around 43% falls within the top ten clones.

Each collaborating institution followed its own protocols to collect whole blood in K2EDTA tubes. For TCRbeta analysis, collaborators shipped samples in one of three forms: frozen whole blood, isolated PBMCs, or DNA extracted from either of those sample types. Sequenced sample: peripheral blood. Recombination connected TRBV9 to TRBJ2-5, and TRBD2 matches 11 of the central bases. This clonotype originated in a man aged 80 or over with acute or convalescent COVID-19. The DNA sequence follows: TGTGCCAGCAGCGTAGCCGGGACTAGCGGAACTCAAGAGACCCAGTACTTC. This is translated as CASSVAGTSGTQETQYF.